These 11 T cell receptor beta chains were all obtained from the same sample, sequenced in a study of shared clonotypes between healthy human individuals. Method: immunoSEQ multiplex PCR; TCRdb's copy keeps in-frame clones and lacks some. The profile covers more than 2 million clones, with approximately 95% appearing a single time and around 0.13% taken by the ten largest. Material: naive CD4+ T cells sorted from blood. Subset denoted: CD45RA+ positively selected. All receptors come from a man between 18 and 35 years old in good health.

The genes are TRBV9 and TRBJ1-2; no reliable D call. The CDR3 contains 13 residues. Germline assignment: CDR1 SGDLS and CDR2 YYNGEE. V was cut by 1 base and J by 2 bases, with 6 bases left in between. The CDR3 sequence is CASSVLGNYGYTF. Written as DNA, the CDR3 is TGTGCCAGCAGCGTACTGGGAAACTATGGCTACACCTTC.

This clone was observed a handful of times. The chain employs TRBV15 and TRBJ2-5; D gene uncertain. This CDR3 is 15 amino acids long. Germline V lookup: CDR1 LNHNV, CDR2 YYDKDF (reference sequence). The V end was cut by 0 bases, the J end by 2 bases, with 10 bases between. CDR3 sequence: CATSRDKVSQETQYF. The CDR3 DNA reads TGTGCCACCAGCAGAGATAAAGTCAGTCAAGAGACCCAGTACTTC. The whole variable domain, remainder taken from reference TRBV15 and TRBJ2-5, is DAMVIQNPRYQVTQFGKPVTLSCSQTLNHNVMYWYQQKSSQAPKLLFHYYDKDFNNEADTPDNFQSRRPNTSFCFLDIRSPGLGDTAMYLCATSRDKVSQETQYFGPGTRLLVL.

Concerning this clone: In the same sample, other DNA sequences code for this CDR3. This chain uses TRBV9 with TRBJ2-3, with D tentatively TRBD2 (5 bases). The V and J ends lost 3 bases and 6 bases respectively, with 5 bases between them. This CDR3 region has 11 residues. Per germline, CDR1 SGDLS and CDR2 YYNGEE. This CDR3 is CASSGGDTQYF. The CDR3 coding sequence is TGTGCCAGCAGCGGCGGGGATACGCAGTATTTT. Supplemented by reference TRBV9 and TRBJ2-3, the full variable domain reads DSGVTQTPKHLITATGQRVTLRCSPRSGDLSVYWYQQSLDQGLQFLIQYYNGEERAKGNILERFSAQQFPDLHSELNLSSLELGDSALYFCASSGGDTQYFGPGTRLTVL.

This chain links TRBV2 with TRBJ2-3; 8 bases agree with TRBD2. V lost 7 bases to trimming and J lost 0 bases; unmatched junction nucleotides: 12. The CDR3 runs 17 residues. The germline V gene has CDR1 SNHLY and CDR2 FYNNEI. CDR3 in DNA: TGTGCCAGCACGGGGGGGGCGAGCCCATTTAGCACAGATACGCAGTATTTT. It specifies CASTGGASPFSTDTQYF.

This clone turned up a few times. The chain couples TRBV6-6 to TRBJ2-1, with TRBD2 as a possible D gene (5 bases). In germline, CDR1 is MNHNY, CDR2 SVGAGI (reference sequence). The CDR3 has 11 residues. V lost 2 bases and J 12 bases, leaving 8 bases between the germline ends. CDR3 nucleotides: TGTGCCAGCAGTTACGTACTAGTGCAGTTCTTC. It translates to CASSYVLVQFF.

The genes are TRBV4-3 and TRBJ2-5; 10 bases match TRBD2. V shed 4 bases, J shed 5 bases, and the junction held 7 bases outside the gene matches. CDR3 length: 15 amino acids. CDR1 LGHNA and CDR2 YSLEER come from the germline V gene. In DNA, the CDR3 is TGCGCCAGCAGCCGTAGAGCGGGAGGGTCGGAGACCCAGTACTTC. Amino acid sequence: CASSRRAGGSETQYF.

The chain is built from TRBV5-6 and TRBJ2-3; D gene uncertain. From germline, CDR1 is SGHDT and CDR2 YYEEEE. Deletions cut 2 bases from V and 4 bases from J, with 5 bases between. The CDR3 is 12 amino acids. The CDR3 loop is CASSFRSDTQYF. CDR3 bases: TGTGCCAGCAGCTTTCGGTCAGATACGCAGTATTTT.

V gene TRBV6-6 combines with J gene TRBJ1-1, with TRBD1 matching 9 bases. Unmatched junction bases numbered 5, after V lost 7 bases and J lost 2 bases. CDR3 length: 14 residues. CDR1 and CDR2 (germline): MNHNY, SVGAGI (reference sequence). CDR3 in amino acids: CASNDRGRNTEAFF. CDR3 nucleotide sequence: TGTGCCAGCAACGACAGGGGGAGAAACACTGAAGCTTTCTTT.

This clone has a single count. The gene calls are TRBV7-3 and TRBJ1-3, with D unclear. Germline V lookup: CDR1 SGHTA, CDR2 FQGTGA. The CDR3 extends over 17 amino acids. V was clipped by 3 bases and J by 5 bases, with 20 bases between them. The CDR3 DNA reads as TGTGCCAGCAGCTTCTTTTTATCGAGGTTTCTGAGAAACACCATATATTTT. It is translated as CASSFFLSRFLRNTIYF.

Details on this clone: The same CDR3 arises from other DNA sequences in this sample as well. The gene calls are TRBV9 and TRBJ2-7; TRBD2 matches at 12 bases. The CDR3 has 15 amino acids. From germline, CDR1 is SGDLS and CDR2 YYNGEE. With 4 bases clipped from V and 2 bases from J, the junction kept 4 bases outside the gene matches. The CDR3 nucleotides read TGTGCCAGCAGCAGGGGACTAGCGGGTACCTACGAGCAGTACTTC. Amino acid sequence: CASSRGLAGTYEQYF.

The chain joins TRBV30 to TRBJ1-4; D is undetermined. Trimming left V 1 base short and J 5 bases short, with 8 bases between. The germline V gene has CDR1 GTSNPN and CDR2 SVGIG (reference sequence). CDR3 length: 13 residues. CDR3 nucleotides: TGTGCCTGGAGTGCCTGGGAGAATGAAAAACTGTTTTTT. Its translation is CAWSAWENEKLFF.